A single T cell receptor (beta chain) is shown here with its context. Its antigen is not known. After template switching added a universal primer site, the resulting cDNA carried unique molecular identifiers. TCRdb ran MiXCR on the 5' RACE reads and lists one entry per CDR3 protein. This table holds around 1.7 million distinct CDR3 sequences, under 35% found once. This sample was included in a study of identical twins. From germline, CDR1 is SGHRS and CDR2 YFSETQ. Trimming took 0 bases from V and 0 from J; bases not matched to a gene: 2. This CDR3 region has 17 residues. Study-wide results and limits: Abundant beta clonotypes from cord blood had fewer insertions, unlike memory repertoires, which showed none. It was cross-sectional statistical analysis, not following the same donors, that the conclusions relied on.

Each donor was a healthy Caucasian. The clonotype comes from a newborn girl in good health. The V and J genes are TRBV5-1 and TRBJ1-6; TRBD1 matches 8 bases. The sample taken for sequencing was cord blood. In DNA, the CDR3 is TGCGCCAGCAGCTTGGAAACAGGGGGCTCCTATAATTCACCCCTCCACTTT. Amino acid sequence: CASSLETGGSYNSPLHF.